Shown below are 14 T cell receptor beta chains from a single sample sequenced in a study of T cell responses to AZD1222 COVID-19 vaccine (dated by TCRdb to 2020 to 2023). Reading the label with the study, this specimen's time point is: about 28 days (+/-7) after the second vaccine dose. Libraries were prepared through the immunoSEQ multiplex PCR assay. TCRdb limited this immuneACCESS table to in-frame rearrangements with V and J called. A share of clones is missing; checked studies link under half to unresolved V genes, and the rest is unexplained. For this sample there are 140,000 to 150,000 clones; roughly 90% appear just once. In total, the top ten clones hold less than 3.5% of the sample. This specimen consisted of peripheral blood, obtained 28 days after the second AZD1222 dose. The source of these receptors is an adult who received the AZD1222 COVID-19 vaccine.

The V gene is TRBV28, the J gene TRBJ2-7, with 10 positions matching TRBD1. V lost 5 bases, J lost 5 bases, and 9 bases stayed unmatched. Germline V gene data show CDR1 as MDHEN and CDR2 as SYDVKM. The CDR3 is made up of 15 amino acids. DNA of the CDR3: TGTGCCAGCAGTCCCTCGGACAGGGGGTCCGACGAGCAGTACTTC. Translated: CASSPSDRGSDEQYF.

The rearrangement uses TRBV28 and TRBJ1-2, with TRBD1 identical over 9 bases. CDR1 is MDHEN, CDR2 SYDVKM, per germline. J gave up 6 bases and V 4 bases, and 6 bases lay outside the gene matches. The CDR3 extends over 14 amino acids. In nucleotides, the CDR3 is TGTGCCAGCAGTTCAGGACAGGGGAGGGATGGCTACACCTTC. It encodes CASSSGQGRDGYTF.

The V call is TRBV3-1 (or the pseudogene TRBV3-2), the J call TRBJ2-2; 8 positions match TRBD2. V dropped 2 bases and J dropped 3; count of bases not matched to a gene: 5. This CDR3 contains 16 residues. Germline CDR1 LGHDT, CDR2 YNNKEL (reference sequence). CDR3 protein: CASSQIAGRYTGELFF. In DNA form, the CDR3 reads TGTGCCAGCAGCCAAATAGCGGGAAGGTACACCGGGGAGCTGTTTTTT.

The CDR3 sequence is CASSGQGLWDEQYF. As DNA, the CDR3 is TGTGCCAGCAGTGGGCAAGGCCTTTGGGACGAGCAGTACTTC. This chain joins TRBV6-2 or TRBV6-3 and TRBJ2-7; D unclear. CDR3 length: 14 residues. The V and J ends lost 5 bases and 5 bases respectively, with 16 bases between them. Germline V gene sequence: CDR1 MNHEY, CDR2 SVGEGT.

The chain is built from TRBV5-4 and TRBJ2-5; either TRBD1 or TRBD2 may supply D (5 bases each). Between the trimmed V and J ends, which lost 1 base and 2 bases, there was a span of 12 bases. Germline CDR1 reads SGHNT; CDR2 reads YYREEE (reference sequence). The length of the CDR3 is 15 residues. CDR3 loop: CASSLPGAQQETQYF. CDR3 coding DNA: TGTGCCAGCAGCTTGCCCGGGGCCCAACAAGAGACCCAGTACTTC. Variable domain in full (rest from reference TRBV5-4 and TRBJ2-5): ETGVTQSPTHLIKTRGQQVTLRCSSQSGHNTVSWYQQALGQGPQFIFQYYREEENGRGNFPPRFSGLQFPNYSSELNVNALELDDSALYLCASSLPGAQQETQYFGPGTRLLVL.

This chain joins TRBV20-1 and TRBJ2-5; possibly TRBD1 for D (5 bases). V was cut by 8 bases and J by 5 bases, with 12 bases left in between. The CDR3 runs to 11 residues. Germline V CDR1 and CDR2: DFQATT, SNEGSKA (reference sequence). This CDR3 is CSTGLWETQYF. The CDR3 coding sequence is TGCAGTACAGGTTTGTGGGAGACCCAGTACTTC.

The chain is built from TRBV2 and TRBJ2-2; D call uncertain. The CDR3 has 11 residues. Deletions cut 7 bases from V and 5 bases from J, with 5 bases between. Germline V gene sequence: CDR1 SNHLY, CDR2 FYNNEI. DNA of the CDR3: TGTGCCAGCAAAAGGACCGGGGAGCTGTTTTTT. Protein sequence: CASKRTGELFF.

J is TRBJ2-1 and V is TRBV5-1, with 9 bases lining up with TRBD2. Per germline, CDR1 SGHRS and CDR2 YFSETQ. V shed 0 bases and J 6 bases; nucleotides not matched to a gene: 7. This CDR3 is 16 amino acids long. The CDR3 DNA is TGCGCCAGCAGCTTGGAGAGGCTAGCGGGAACCAATGAGCAGTTCTTC. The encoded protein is CASSLERLAGTNEQFF.

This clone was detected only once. CDR3 nucleotides: TGTGCCTGGAGACAGGGCAGCAGTTATGGAAACACCATATATTTT. Its protein product is CAWRQGSSYGNTIYF. The genes are TRBV30 and TRBJ1-3; D is possibly TRBD1 (6 bases). From germline, CDR1 is GTSNPN and CDR2 SVGIG (reference sequence). CDR3 length: 15 residues. The germline V and J ends were trimmed by 3 bases and 3 bases, with 15 bases remaining between them.

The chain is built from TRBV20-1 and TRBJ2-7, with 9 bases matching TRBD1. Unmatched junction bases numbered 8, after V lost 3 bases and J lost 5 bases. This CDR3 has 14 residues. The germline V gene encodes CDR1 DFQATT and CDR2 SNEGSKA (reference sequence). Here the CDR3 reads CSASVGTGLHEQYF. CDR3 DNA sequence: TGCAGTGCTAGTGTCGGGACAGGGTTGCACGAGCAGTACTTC.

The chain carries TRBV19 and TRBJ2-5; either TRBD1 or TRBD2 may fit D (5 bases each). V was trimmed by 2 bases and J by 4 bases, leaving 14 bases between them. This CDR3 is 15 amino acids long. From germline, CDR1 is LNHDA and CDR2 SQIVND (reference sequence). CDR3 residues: CASSIRQGVRETQYF. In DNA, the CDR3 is TGTGCCAGTAGTATAAGGCAGGGAGTACGAGAGACCCAGTACTTC.

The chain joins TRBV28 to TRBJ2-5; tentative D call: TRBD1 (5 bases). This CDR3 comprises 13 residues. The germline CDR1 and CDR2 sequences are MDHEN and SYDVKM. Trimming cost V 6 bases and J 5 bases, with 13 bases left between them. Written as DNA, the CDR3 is TGTGCCAGCAGGGGGCAAAACGGGGAGACCCAGTACTTC. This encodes CASRGQNGETQYF.

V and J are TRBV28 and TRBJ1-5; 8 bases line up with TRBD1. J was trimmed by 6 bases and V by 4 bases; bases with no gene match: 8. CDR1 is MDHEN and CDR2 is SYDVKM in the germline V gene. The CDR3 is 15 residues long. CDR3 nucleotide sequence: TGTGCCAGCAGTTCCCCAGGACAGGGTGGTCAGCCCCAGCATTTT. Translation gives CASSSPGQGGQPQHF.

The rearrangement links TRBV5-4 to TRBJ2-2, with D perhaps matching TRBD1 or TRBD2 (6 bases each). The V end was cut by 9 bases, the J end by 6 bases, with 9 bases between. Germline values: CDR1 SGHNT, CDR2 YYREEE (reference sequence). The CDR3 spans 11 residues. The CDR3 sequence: CATRGAGELFF. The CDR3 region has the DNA TGTGCCACTAGGGGGGCCGGGGAGCTGTTTTTT.